This TCR beta chain was documented in a study of spatial heterogeneity in lung cancer. Within the sample, this clonotype is medium-sized. TCRdb reanalysed the 5' RACE reads using MiXCR and keeps one entry per CDR3 protein. The table lists 40,000 or so distinct CDR3 sequences, 3% to 3.5% of them singletons. Trimming took off 5 bases at V and 3 bases at J, with 19 bases between the two ends. The CDR3 covers 16 residues. Germline lookup yields CDR1 SGHVS and CDR2 FNYEAQ. Time point specified: sample taken at primary tumor resection. The donors comprised about 69 untreated early-stage non-small cell lung cancer patients. The authors sequenced whole RNA from tumor, nontumor lung or frozen PBMC without sorting.

The sample here was normal lung tissue next to the tumor, taken at surgery. The rearrangement uses TRBV7-6 and TRBJ1-2; D is ambiguous. This sequence originates from a male donor with early-stage non-small cell lung cancer. CDR3 bases: TGTGCCAGCAGCCCCTCTGCATCGGCTAAATACTATGGCTACACCTTC. As protein: CASSPSASAKYYGYTF.